These T cell receptor beta chains were read from a single sample in a study of T cells in Graves' hyperthyroidism and ophthalmopathy. TCRdb re-analysed the multiplex PCR reads in MiXCR, keeping a single row per CDR3 protein. The data hold approximately 720,000 distinct CDR3 sequences, with 15% to 20% observed a single time. The sample consisted of blood. Receptors originate from a woman in her fifties or sixties with Graves' hyperthyroidism that later progressed to Graves' ophthalmopathy. The CDR3 runs from the conserved cysteine through the conserved F or W. The D gene is left open where the match is weak. For some rows the clone size is stated as once, few or many, or as a class when expanded; others skip it.

V gene: TRBV19; D gene: -; J gene: TRBJ1-6; clone size: -; CDR3 protein: CASSGVLKSPLHF; CDR3 DNA: TGTGCCAGTAGCGGCGTGTTGAAGTCACCCCTCCACTTT
V gene: TRBV9; D gene: TRBD2; J gene: TRBJ2-1; clone size: -; CDR3 protein: CASSVDIPSLRGVYNEQFF; CDR3 DNA: TGTGCCAGCAGCGTAGACATCCCCTCTTTGCGGGGGGTCTACAATGAGCAGTTCTTC
V gene: TRBV29-1; D gene: -; J gene: TRBJ2-1; clone size: -; CDR3 protein: CSPAQRGNEQFF; CDR3 DNA: TGCAGCCCGGCCCAACGGGGGAATGAGCAGTTCTTC
V gene: TRBV3-1; D gene: -; J gene: TRBJ1-5; clone size: many; CDR3 protein: CASSQDQGQPQHF; CDR3 DNA: TGTGCCAGCAGCCAAGATCAAGGTCAGCCCCAGCATTTT
V gene: TRBV6-5; D gene: -; J gene: TRBJ2-5; clone size: many; CDR3 protein: CASSYGVPRVRETQYF; CDR3 DNA: TGTGCCAGCAGTTACGGTGTCCCCCGAGTTCGCGAGACCCAGTACTTC
V gene: TRBV6-1; D gene: -; J gene: TRBJ2-2; clone size: many; CDR3 protein: CASSPDRTGELFF; CDR3 DNA: TGTGCCAGCAGCCCGGACAGAACCGGGGAGCTGTTTTTT
V gene: TRBV25-1; D gene: TRBD1; J gene: TRBJ2-5; clone size: -; CDR3 protein: CASSGTGRLSETQYF; CDR3 DNA: TGTGCCAGCAGTGGGACAGGGAGGTTAAGTGAGACCCAGTACTTC
V gene: TRBV7-9; D gene: TRBD1; J gene: TRBJ2-2; clone size: -; CDR3 protein: CASSPPGQEYTGELFF; CDR3 DNA: TGTGCCAGCAGCCCTCCGGGACAGGAATACACCGGGGAGCTGTTTTTT
V gene: TRBV11-2; D gene: -; J gene: TRBJ1-1; clone size: many; CDR3 protein: CASSLSVEAFF; CDR3 DNA: TGTGCCAGCAGCTTATCTGTGGAAGCTTTCTTT
V gene: TRBV29-1; D gene: -; J gene: TRBJ1-1; clone size: few; CDR3 protein: CSVYGVVNTEAFF; CDR3 DNA: TGCAGCGTTTACGGGGTCGTGAACACTGAAGCTTTCTTT
V gene: TRBV20-1; D gene: TRBD1; J gene: TRBJ1-5; clone size: few; CDR3 protein: CSARPTGGNQPQHF; CDR3 DNA: TGCAGTGCTAGGCCCACAGGGGGCAATCAGCCCCAGCATTTT
V gene: TRBV11-2; D gene: TRBD1; J gene: TRBJ2-3; clone size: many; CDR3 protein: CASSPNRGTTDTQYF; CDR3 DNA: TGTGCCAGCAGCCCCAACAGGGGGACCACAGATACGCAGTATTTT
V gene: TRBV7-9; D gene: -; J gene: TRBJ1-4; clone size: few; CDR3 protein: CASSSYTGFLNEKLFF; CDR3 DNA: TGTGCCAGCAGCAGCTACACAGGGTTCCTTAATGAAAAACTGTTTTTT
V gene: TRBV20-1; D gene: -; J gene: TRBJ2-5; clone size: -; CDR3 protein: CSAYPGLQETQYF; CDR3 DNA: TGCAGTGCTTATCCGGGACTCCAGGAGACCCAGTACTTC
V gene: TRBV19; D gene: TRBD1; J gene: TRBJ2-7; clone size: -; CDR3 protein: CASTPGGQGTYEQYF; CDR3 DNA: TGTGCCAGCACCCCGGGGGGACAGGGGACATACGAGCAGTACTTC
V gene: TRBV2; D gene: TRBD1; J gene: TRBJ1-6; clone size: -; CDR3 protein: CASRDRGQSYNSPLHF; CDR3 DNA: TGTGCCAGCAGGGACAGGGGGCAATCCTATAATTCACCCCTCCACTTT
V gene: TRBV2; D gene: TRBD2; J gene: TRBJ2-4; clone size: few; CDR3 protein: CAGSYTSGGLGNIQYF; CDR3 DNA: TGTGCCGGCAGCTACACTAGCGGGGGCCTGGGAAACATTCAGTACTTC
V gene: TRBV5-1; D gene: TRBD1; J gene: TRBJ1-6; clone size: -; CDR3 protein: CASSKGQGRHSPLHF; CDR3 DNA: TGCGCCAGCAGCAAAGGACAGGGGAGGCATTCACCCCTCCACTTT
V gene: TRBV24-1; D gene: -; J gene: TRBJ1-2; clone size: -; CDR3 protein: CATSDRTSNYGYTF; CDR3 DNA: TGTGCCACCAGTGATCGGACGTCAAACTATGGCTACACCTTC
V gene: TRBV6-6; D gene: TRBD2; J gene: TRBJ2-1; clone size: many; CDR3 protein: CASSYLVAGDNEQFF; CDR3 DNA: TGTGCCAGCAGTTACTTGGTAGCGGGAGACAATGAGCAGTTCTTC
V gene: TRBV30; D gene: -; J gene: TRBJ1-6; clone size: few; CDR3 protein: CAWSVPGLRNSPLHF; CDR3 DNA: TGTGCCTGGAGTGTACCGGGTTTGCGGAATTCACCCCTCCACTTT
V gene: TRBV5-5; D gene: -; J gene: TRBJ2-3; clone size: many; CDR3 protein: CASSLRGISTDTQYF; CDR3 DNA: TGTGCCAGCAGCCTTCGGGGGATTAGCACAGATACGCAGTATTTT
V gene: TRBV18; D gene: -; J gene: TRBJ2-5; clone size: many; CDR3 protein: CASSRQVQETQYF; CDR3 DNA: TGTGCCAGCTCCCGACAGGTCCAAGAGACCCAGTACTTC
V gene: TRBV29-1; D gene: -; J gene: TRBJ1-4; clone size: few; CDR3 protein: CSVEDLQGATNEKLFF; CDR3 DNA: TGCAGCGTTGAAGATCTTCAAGGGGCAACTAATGAAAAACTGTTTTTT
V gene: TRBV5-1; D gene: -; J gene: TRBJ2-2; clone size: -; CDR3 protein: CASSLAEGNTGELFF; CDR3 DNA: TGCGCCAGCAGCTTGGCCGAGGGCAACACCGGGGAGCTGTTTTTT
V gene: TRBV12-3/TRBV12-4; D gene: -; J gene: TRBJ2-3; clone size: -; CDR3 protein: CASSLQVGGPTDTQYF; CDR3 DNA: TGTGCCAGCAGCCTACAAGTGGGGGGACCCACAGATACGCAGTATTTT
V gene: TRBV3-1; D gene: TRBD2; J gene: TRBJ2-5; clone size: many; CDR3 protein: CASSQRSGGVATQYF; CDR3 DNA: TGTGCCAGCAGCCAAAGGAGCGGGGGCGTCGCGACCCAGTACTTC
V gene: TRBV30; D gene: -; J gene: TRBJ1-5; clone size: -; CDR3 protein: CAWSSFRTPSNQPQHF; CDR3 DNA: TGTGCCTGGAGTTCCTTCCGGACACCGAGCAATCAGCCCCAGCATTTT
V gene: TRBV12-3/TRBV12-4; D gene: -; J gene: TRBJ1-1; clone size: many; CDR3 protein: CASRTGTQNTEAFF; CDR3 DNA: TGTGCCAGCAGGACCGGGACACAGAACACTGAAGCTTTCTTT
V gene: TRBV19; D gene: TRBD1; J gene: TRBJ1-1; clone size: few; CDR3 protein: CASSINPRDRGQRDTEAFF; CDR3 DNA: TGTGCCAGTAGTATAAACCCAAGGGACAGGGGGCAGAGAGACACTGAAGCTTTCTTT
V gene: TRBV5-8; D gene: TRBD2; J gene: TRBJ2-2; clone size: few; CDR3 protein: CASTETGTSGANTGELFF; CDR3 DNA: TGTGCCAGCACCGAAACTGGGACTAGCGGGGCGAACACCGGGGAGCTGTTTTTT
V gene: TRBV2; D gene: -; J gene: TRBJ1-3; clone size: -; CDR3 protein: CASSDQALSSGNTIYF; CDR3 DNA: TGTGCCAGCAGTGACCAAGCTCTTAGCTCTGGAAACACCATATATTTT
V gene: TRBV5-1; D gene: -; J gene: TRBJ2-1; clone size: many; CDR3 protein: CASSPLQGRAGNEQFF; CDR3 DNA: TGCGCCAGCAGCCCTCTACAGGGGAGGGCCGGCAATGAGCAGTTCTTC
V gene: TRBV19; D gene: TRBD1; J gene: TRBJ2-5; clone size: few; CDR3 protein: CASSTLRDRDEETQYF; CDR3 DNA: TGTGCCAGTAGTACCCTCCGGGACAGGGATGAAGAGACCCAGTACTTC
V gene: TRBV20-1; D gene: -; J gene: TRBJ2-1; clone size: many; CDR3 protein: CSARPLAPRPGNEQFF; CDR3 DNA: TGCAGTGCTAGGCCCCTGGCCCCCAGGCCAGGGAATGAGCAGTTCTTC
V gene: TRBV5-1; D gene: TRBD1; J gene: TRBJ2-3; clone size: many; CDR3 protein: CASSLHRGSTDTQYF; CDR3 DNA: TGCGCCAGCAGCTTACACAGGGGTAGCACAGATACGCAGTATTTT
V gene: TRBV3-1; D gene: -; J gene: TRBJ2-5; clone size: many; CDR3 protein: CASSRGRAETQYF; CDR3 DNA: TGTGCCAGCAGCCGCGGAAGGGCAGAGACCCAGTACTTC
V gene: TRBV6-5; D gene: -; J gene: TRBJ2-1; clone size: few; CDR3 protein: CASSYSPRDAEQFF; CDR3 DNA: TGTGCCAGCAGTTACTCACCCCGGGACGCCGAGCAGTTCTTC
V gene: TRBV20-1; D gene: -; J gene: TRBJ2-5; clone size: many; CDR3 protein: CSATGGLIQETQYF; CDR3 DNA: TGCAGTGCTACCGGGGGGCTAATCCAAGAGACCCAGTACTTC
V gene: TRBV5-5; D gene: -; J gene: TRBJ2-7; clone size: few; CDR3 protein: CASSFEGHEQYF; CDR3 DNA: TGTGCCAGCAGCTTTGAGGGTCACGAGCAGTACTTC